This TCR beta chain was recovered during a study of blood T cell repertoires in COVID-19. Germline V gives CDR1 SGHRS, CDR2 YFSETQ. The CDR3 has 18 residues. V shed 3 bases and J 6 bases; nucleotides not matched to a gene: 14. Sequencing was performed with immunoSEQ multiplex PCR; in TCRdb, only in-frame clones are kept and a portion is missing. The table records about 320,000 clones, roughly 87% of them present only once. The study recruited people aged roughly 18 to 100 years across some 23 US areas. Input material: PBMCs or T cells enriched from blood (not recorded which). The sequence was obtained from a woman in her late teens or twenties who had recovered from COVID-19. The rearrangement uses TRBV5-1 and TRBJ1-4, with 10 bases fitting TRBD1. CDR3 region: CASSYGTGTGASDEKLFF. CDR3 DNA sequence: TGCGCCAGCAGCTACGGAACCGGGACAGGGGCCTCGGATGAAAAACTGTTTTTT.